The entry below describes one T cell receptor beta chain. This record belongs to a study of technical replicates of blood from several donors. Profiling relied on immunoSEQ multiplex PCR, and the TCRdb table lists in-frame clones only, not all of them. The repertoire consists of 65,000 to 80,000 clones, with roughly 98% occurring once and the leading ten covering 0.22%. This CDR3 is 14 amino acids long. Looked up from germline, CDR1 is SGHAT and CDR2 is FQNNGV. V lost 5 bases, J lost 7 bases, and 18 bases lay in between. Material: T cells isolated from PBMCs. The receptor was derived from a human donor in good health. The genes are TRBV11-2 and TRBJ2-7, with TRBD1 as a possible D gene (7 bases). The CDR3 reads CASSIITGAGEQYF. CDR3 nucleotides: TGTGCCAGCAGCATAATAACAGGGGCGGGGGAGCAGTACTTC.